This T cell receptor beta chain appears in the sequencing data of a study of beta chain features in type 1 diabetes (dated by TCRdb to the late 2010s). About the full investigation: Patients and healthy donors did not differ in mean age, gender distribution, total cell number or subset yield. Across all samples, 90 million to 130 million sorted cells were examined, and cell number per subset correlated strongly with RNA yield. The study compared TCRB repertoires of sorted circulating CD4+ T cell subsets between recently diagnosed type 1 diabetes patients and matched healthy donors. Whereas all 30 or so donors provided naive and central memory subsets, regulatory and stem cell-like memory subsets were isolated from just 8 patients and roughly 8 healthy donors.

The entire isolated RNA was reverse transcribed using the High Capacity cDNA Reverse Transcription Kit, and thus expressed TCRB transcripts were sequenced. Deep immunoSEQ sequencing was applied to naive, central memory and regulatory T cell samples, giving an average of about 3.57 million total reads per sample. After sorted cells were lysed in RLT buffer, RNA was extracted with DNase-treated RNeasy Micro or Mini kits, with the choice depending on cell number. To prevent cross-contamination, every cell subset was processed on its own, while patient and healthy donor samples were processed together. The immunoSEQ multiplex PCR was used to amplify TCRB sequences from cDNA, yielding 87-bp fragments that span the CDR3 region. The amplicons were sequenced using the Illumina HiSeq platform. Per the source publication's procedure: Synthetic template baselines were used to correct PCR bias computationally, reads within Hamming distance 2 were collapsed together, and singletons that could not be merged were discarded. Reads were aligned against IMGT to assign V, D and J genes, CDR3 length and insertions or deletions at six rearrangement sites. Within each subset, clonotype counts were normalized to sorted cell number, and only after that were true diversity and Gini coefficients computed with the tcR R package. The overlap coefficient, calculated on TCRB nucleotide sequences, was used to quantify repertoire sharing. As a proxy for the pre-selection repertoire, out-of-frame TCRB sequences from naive cells were analyzed. Entries here come from immuneACCESS through TCRdb and include only in-frame sequences with V and J called. Some clones fail to appear in such tables; in the studies checked, an unresolved V gene covers under half of the shortfall, and the cause of the remainder is unknown. The V and J calls and clone size were taken over from that table, and D and trimming were inferred from the DNA. For this sample there are 350,000 or so clones; around 20% appear just once. In total, the top ten clones hold 0.035% to 0.055% of the sample.

On the study overall, not on this receptor specifically: Shorter templates might be favored by PCR, yet because patient and control samples were amplified and corrected together, any such skew would affect both groups equally. Fewer insertions and more nucleotide deletions at VDJ recombination sites were observed in patients with type 1 diabetes, implying thymic rearrangement abnormalities. Naive, central memory and regulatory TCRB repertoires appeared to be more similar among patients than among healthy donors. Because cDNA rather than genomic DNA was sequenced, highly expressing activated cells could have been over-represented, although no difference in activation and CD3 levels was found between groups. A moderate but significant shortening of TCRB CDR3 length was observed in type 1 diabetes patients in all four CD4+ subsets. Because the HLA sub-analyses included only small numbers of individuals, any influence of HLA type on TCRB rearrangement was left unresolved.

Sequences SGHTA (CDR1) and FQGNSA (CDR2) are obtained from the germline V gene. Measured from the cysteine to the phenylalanine, the CDR3 is 14 residues long. Only the CDR3 portion is preserved as DNA: 42 bases, with reading frame beginning at the first base. Germline trimming amounts to 5 bases on V and 5 bases on J, with 8 as the count of junction bases outside the gene matches. The sample holds a few counts of this clone. It has no known antigen specificity. The sample holds no much larger clone one base away, and base qualities are not on file. From each donor, a single peripheral blood sample of 90 to 150 mL on average was drawn into heparinised tubes. Using a panel that included CD45RO, CCR7, CD25, CD127, CD95 and CD27, naive, central memory, regulatory and stem cell-like memory CD4+ T cells were sorted on a BD FACSAria II. Every sorted population had a purity above 95%. PBMCs were isolated right away by Lymphoprep density gradient centrifugation and were stained directly, without culture. To minimize batch effects, samples were stained and sorted in pairs, one healthy donor with one patient per experiment.

The rearranged chain carries TRBV7-2 and TRBJ2-5; TRBD2 lines up with 7 middle nucleotides. This clonotype was sampled from a woman aged 18-29 years in good health. Sequenced sample: naive CD4+ T cells from blood. Taken with the paper, the label for cell subset or site translates to: true naive CD4+ T cells. The CDR3 reads as follows: CASSPRAGRETQYF. The bases read TGTGCCAGCAGCCCCAGAGCGGGGCGGGAGACCCAGTACTTC.